These 31 T cell receptor beta chains were all obtained from the same sample, sequenced in a study of Graves' ophthalmopathy and Graves' hyperthyroidism. For repertoire sequencing, the TCR beta CDR3 regions were amplified from RNA transcripts. First-round RT-PCR used HTBI primers; second-round multiplex PCR followed. MiXCR, run by TCRdb on the multiplex PCR reads, gives a single entry per CDR3 protein. The profile shows 900,000 to 1,200,000 distinct CDR3 sequences, about 38% of them singletons. The sequencing input was peripheral blood or thyroid tissue (not recorded which). These receptors all come from an adult man with Graves' hyperthyroidism.

The gene calls are TRBV2 and TRBJ2-5; 8 positions agree with TRBD1. From germline, CDR1 is SNHLY and CDR2 FYNNEI. The ends lost 5 bases at V and 7 bases at J; junction bases unmatched: 3. The CDR3 covers 12 residues. The CDR3 is CASSTGTGTQYF. In nucleotides, the CDR3 is TGTGCCAGCAGTACCGGGACAGGGACCCAGTACTTC.

This rearrangement joins TRBV29-1 to TRBJ2-2, with D possibly being TRBD1 or TRBD2 (5 bases each). V was shortened by 6 bases and J by 10 bases, with 15 bases between the two germline ends. CDR1 SQVTM and CDR2 ANQGSEA come from the germline V gene. The CDR3 runs 12 residues. The chain's CDR3 is CSVDPGSVELFF. CDR3 DNA: TGCAGCGTGGACCCAGGGAGTGTGGAGCTGTTTTTT.

Remarks on this clonotype: This may be a read error: a much more frequent sequence differs by one nucleotide. This chain connects TRBV5-6 to TRBJ1-6; TRBD1 matches 8 bases. The CDR3 has 13 residues. The V segment lost 2 bases and the J segment 14 bases; nucleotides outside the gene matches: 6. CDR1 and CDR2 (germline): SGHDT, YYEEEE. The CDR3 sequence: CASSLGGTGTLHF. CDR3 DNA sequence: TGTGCCAGCAGCTTAGGCGGGACAGGAACCCTCCACTTT. Looking up the rest from reference TRBV5-6 and TRBJ1-6 gives the full variable domain: DAGVTQSPTHLIKTRGQQVTLRCSPKSGHDTVSWYQQALGQGPQFIFQYYEEEERQRGNFPDRFSGHQFPNYSSELNVNALLLGDSALYLCASSLGGTGTLHFGNGTRLTVT.

Points on this clonotype: The junction departs from the called germline gene at one end, perhaps through a read error. The chain is built from TRBV7-2 and TRBJ1-2; TRBD1 agrees at 7 bases. In germline, CDR1 is SGHTA, CDR2 FQGNSA. CDR3 size: 13 residues. In nucleotides, the CDR3 is TGTGCCAGCAGCTTCAGGGGGACCTATGGCCACACCTTC. Amino acid sequence: CASSFRGTYGHTF.

This clonotype was recorded at least ten times. The chain carries TRBV9 and TRBJ1-2; 9 bases are shared with TRBD1. This CDR3 spans 15 amino acids. Germline V gene sequence: CDR1 SGDLS, CDR2 YYNGEE. V lost 3 bases and J lost 4; bases outside the gene matches: 7. The CDR3, as DNA: TGTGCCAGCAGCGAACAGGGGGCAGACCTCTATGGCTACACCTTC. As protein: CASSEQGADLYGYTF.

The chain employs TRBV2 and TRBJ1-3; 7 nucleotides match TRBD1. CDR3 length: 13 amino acids. V shed 5 bases, J shed 7 bases, and the junction held 5 bases outside the gene matches. Germline loops: CDR1 SNHLY, CDR2 FYNNEI. CDR3 residues: CASSSTGLNTIYF. The CDR3, as DNA: TGTGCCAGCAGTTCGACAGGGCTTAACACCATATATTTT.

This chain uses TRBV7-9 with TRBJ2-1; no clear D gene. V was pared by 5 bases and J by 5 bases, with 7 bases between. The germline V gene encodes CDR1 SEHNR and CDR2 FQNEAQ (reference sequence). The CDR3 runs 12 residues. This chain's CDR3 is CASSPLNNEQFF. The CDR3 DNA follows: TGTGCCAGCAGCCCCCTAAACAATGAGCAGTTCTTC.

The V gene is TRBV10-3, the J gene TRBJ1-1; D call uncertain. Germline V gives CDR1 ENHRY, CDR2 SYGVKD. This CDR3 is built from 14 residues. V lost 3 bases to trimming and J lost 7 bases, with 15 bases between them. The chain's CDR3 is CAISEGAGLYEAFF. For the CDR3, the DNA is TGTGCCATCAGTGAAGGAGCTGGACTTTATGAAGCTTTCTTT.

This clonotype came up many times. The chain joins TRBV10-3 to TRBJ2-7; D uncertain. V was clipped by 2 bases and J by 8 bases, with 16 bases between them. CDR1 and CDR2 (germline): ENHRY, SYGVKD. This CDR3 is built from 14 residues. The CDR3 is CAISEAAAASKQYF. CDR3 nucleotide sequence: TGTGCCATCAGTGAGGCGGCGGCCGCCTCTAAGCAGTACTTC.

This clonotype was found many times. The V call is TRBV20-1, the J call TRBJ2-2; 7 nucleotides align to TRBD2. The V segment lost 0 bases and the J segment 7 bases; nucleotides outside the gene matches: 5. Germline CDR1 is DFQATT and CDR2 is SNEGSKA (reference sequence). This CDR3 spans 14 amino acids. The CDR3 region is CSARDERGDGELFF. In DNA, the CDR3 is TGCAGTGCTAGAGATGAGCGGGGAGACGGGGAGCTGTTTTTT.

V and J are TRBV10-3 and TRBJ1-2; D gene ambiguous. The CDR3 covers 13 residues. Germline assignment: CDR1 ENHRY and CDR2 SYGVKD. Trimming stripped 9 bases from V and 3 bases from J, with 14 bases between. The CDR3 spells CAIPHWGDYGYTF. CDR3 in DNA: TGTGCCATTCCCCACTGGGGAGACTATGGCTACACCTTC.

Points on this clonotype: One junction end does not reproduce the germline sequence, and a read error may be involved. J is TRBJ1-6 and V is TRBV10-3, with D tentatively TRBD1 (6 bases). The germline V gene encodes CDR1 ENHRY and CDR2 SYGVKD. This CDR3 comprises 18 residues. In DNA form, the CDR3 reads TGTGCCAGCAGTTACTCGGACAGAAGAAGCTCCTATAATTCACCCCTCCACTTT. Protein sequence: CASSYSDRRSSYNSPLHF.

In this sample, this clonotype turned up a few times. The chain couples TRBV6-5 to TRBJ1-1, with D perhaps matching TRBD1 (6 bases). Germline V lookup: CDR1 MNHEY, CDR2 SVGAGI. V lost 6 bases and J lost 14, with 22 bases in between. The CDR3 runs to 13 residues. For the CDR3, the DNA is TGTGCCAGCAGAACCACAGGGTCCCAGCGAGTCTTCTTT. Protein product: CASRTTGSQRVFF.

The V and J genes are TRBV7-2 and TRBJ1-5, with D possibly TRBD1 on 6 matching bases. Trimming stripped 1 base from V and 11 bases from J, with 15 bases between. The CDR3 runs 14 residues. CDR1 is SGHTA and CDR2 is FQGNSA in the germline V gene. This CDR3 is CASSLVQGGETQHF. The CDR3 DNA is TGTGCCAGCAGCTTAGTACAGGGAGGGGAGACCCAGCATTTT.

This clonotype was picked up many times. V is TRBV24-1 and J is TRBJ2-2; tentative D call: TRBD2 (5 bases). Per germline, CDR1 KGHDR and CDR2 SFDVKD. The CDR3 totals 12 residues. Trimming stripped 8 bases from V and 3 bases from J, with 6 bases between. Written as DNA, the CDR3 is TGTGCCACCATGGAGGACACCGGGGAGCTGTTTTTT. Translated: CATMEDTGELFF.

This clonotype has at least ten counts. This sequence joins TRBV20-1 and TRBJ2-2; D call uncertain. Trimming pared 6 bases from V and 4 bases from J, leaving 18 bases between. The CDR3 contains 15 residues. The germline V gene encodes CDR1 DFQATT and CDR2 SNEGSKA (reference sequence). The CDR3 nucleotides are TGCAGTGCCTTGTCTCTCGCTACGGCCACCGGGGAGCTGTTTTTT. It encodes CSALSLATATGELFF.

This sequence joins TRBV5-1 and TRBJ2-2; D might be TRBD1 (6 bases). The V gene lost 5 bases and the J gene lost 0 bases, with 14 bases spanning the gap. This CDR3 region has 16 residues. CDR1 SGHRS and CDR2 YFSETQ come from the germline V gene. CDR3 amino acids: CASSPTGRANTGELFF. The CDR3 DNA reads TGCGCCAGCAGTCCGACAGGTCGCGCGAACACCGGGGAGCTGTTTTTT.

This clonotype occurred many times. The chain carries TRBV19 and TRBJ2-2; no definite D call. The germline V gene has CDR1 LNHDA and CDR2 SQIVND (reference sequence). The CDR3 has 14 residues. Trimming left V 3 bases short and J 4 bases short, with 9 bases between. The CDR3 sequence: CASSMSPGTGELFF. Written as DNA, the CDR3 is TGTGCCAGTAGTATGAGTCCTGGCACCGGGGAGCTGTTTTTT.

This chain uses TRBV5-4 with TRBJ1-6; TRBD1 aligns across 9 bases. The ends lost 4 bases at V and 7 bases at J; junction bases unmatched: 9. The CDR3 has 16 residues. Looked up from germline, CDR1 is SGHNT and CDR2 is YYREEE (reference sequence). CDR3 amino acids: CASSANRGQGNSPLHF. CDR3 bases: TGTGCCAGCAGCGCGAACAGGGGGCAGGGCAATTCACCCCTCCACTTT.

The chain recombines TRBV6-5 with TRBJ1-6, with a tentative D call TRBD1 (5 bases). The germline V gene has CDR1 MNHEY and CDR2 SVGAGI. The CDR3 length is 16 residues. With 2 bases removed from V and 7 bases from J, the gap between germline ends came to 15 bases. The chain's CDR3 is CASSYASVAGNSPLHF. The DNA for the CDR3 is TGTGCCAGCAGTTACGCATCGGTGGCAGGGAATTCACCCCTCCACTTT.

This chain connects TRBV6-5 to TRBJ1-1; no clear D. Trimming removed 5 bases at V and 0 bases at J, with 13 bases between. Germline CDR1 reads MNHEY; CDR2 reads SVGAGI. This CDR3 region has 15 residues. This chain's CDR3 is CASSEVRTVNTEAFF. CDR3 nucleotides: TGTGCCAGCAGTGAAGTGAGGACGGTGAACACTGAAGCTTTCTTT.

This clonotype was seen repeatedly, ten times or more. This rearrangement joins TRBV29-1 to TRBJ2-7; D not certain. The CDR3 has 13 amino acids. CDR1 SQVTM and CDR2 ANQGSEA come from the germline V gene. Trimming stripped 4 bases from V and 4 bases from J, with 14 bases between. The chain's CDR3 is CSVVGPTSYEQYF. The CDR3 DNA sequence: TGCAGCGTTGTAGGCCCGACCTCGTACGAGCAGTACTTC.

This clonotype was seen repeatedly, ten times or more. The gene calls are TRBV29-1 and TRBJ1-1; a weak D match, TRBD1 (6 bases). The CDR3 contains 13 residues. The V end was cut by 4 bases, the J end by 6 bases, with 15 bases between. Looked up from germline, CDR1 is SQVTM and CDR2 is ANQGSEA. The CDR3 DNA reads TGCAGCGTTGGGGGGGGCAGGGACGCTGAAGCTTTCTTT. This gives the protein CSVGGGRDAEAFF.

This clonotype was found many times. The rearrangement joins TRBV29-1 to TRBJ1-2; D is unresolved. CDR3 length equals 11 residues. V lost 4 bases to trimming and J lost 2 bases, with 5 bases between them. Germline-derived CDR1 and CDR2 are SQVTM and ANQGSEA. The CDR3 DNA reads as TGCAGCGTTGGTGAAAACTATGGCTACACCTTC. This encodes CSVGENYGYTF.

The gene calls are TRBV10-3 and TRBJ1-5, with D tentatively TRBD1 (5 bases). The CDR3 covers 12 residues. Trimming shortened V by 11 bases and J by 7 bases, and 15 bases separated the two germline ends. Looked up from germline, CDR1 is ENHRY and CDR2 is SYGVKD. CDR3 sequence: CAAGTVYQPQHF. Here the CDR3 DNA reads TGTGCCGCAGGGACGGTATACCAGCCCCAGCATTTT.

The chain carries TRBV12-3 or TRBV12-4 and TRBJ1-2; D perhaps matches TRBD1 (6 bases). This CDR3 is built from 16 residues. Trimming left V 6 bases short and J 1 base short, with 18 bases between. In nucleotides, the CDR3 is TGTGCCAGCAGCCAAGAAGTGGGGACACTTAACTATGGCTACACCTTC. Protein: CASSQEVGTLNYGYTF.

The chain employs TRBV10-3 and TRBJ2-3; D not certain. This CDR3 has 13 residues. Trimming cost V 6 bases and J 1 base, with 8 bases left between them. In germline, CDR1 is ENHRY, CDR2 SYGVKD. CDR3 protein: CAIRAQGTDTQYF. CDR3 nucleotide sequence: TGTGCCATCAGAGCTCAGGGCACAGATACGCAGTATTTT.

This clonotype was counted at least ten times. CDR3: CASSTRGLKPQHF. The CDR3 DNA sequence: TGTGCCAGCAGCACCCGGGGATTAAAGCCCCAGCATTTT. V usage is TRBV7-3 and J usage is TRBJ1-5; unclear D gene. V was cut by 5 bases and J by 8 bases, with 13 bases left in between. The V gene's germline CDR1 is SGHTA and CDR2 FQGTGA. CDR3 length: 13 residues.

The chain recombines TRBV20-1 with TRBJ2-5; 7 nucleotides line up with TRBD1. The CDR3 is made up of 15 amino acids. From germline, CDR1 is DFQATT and CDR2 SNEGSKA (reference sequence). V lost 0 bases, J lost 5 bases, and 9 bases stayed unmatched. CDR3 residues: CSARDLRQGRETQYF. The DNA of the CDR3 is TGCAGTGCTAGAGATTTGAGACAGGGACGGGAGACCCAGTACTTC.

This clonotype showed up many times. The chain is built from TRBV14 and TRBJ1-1; no clear D. Per the germline V gene, CDR1 is SGHDN and CDR2 is FVKESK. This CDR3 comprises 12 residues. V gave up 4 bases and J gave up 8 bases, with 11 bases separating them. CDR3 residues: CASSPFPREAFF. In nucleotides, the CDR3 is TGTGCCAGCAGCCCTTTCCCCAGGGAAGCTTTCTTT. The entire variable domain, with the rest obtained from reference TRBV14 and TRBJ1-1, is as follows: EAGVTQFPSHSVIEKGQTVTLRCDPISGHDNLYWYRRVMGKEIKFLLHFVKESKQDESGMPNNRFLAERTGGTYSTLKVQPAELEDSGVYFCASSPFPREAFFGQGTRLTVV.

This clonotype has only a few counts. This chain joins TRBV7-9 and TRBJ1-2; tentatively, D is TRBD1 (6 bases). This CDR3 is 13 amino acids long. Germline lookup yields CDR1 SEHNR and CDR2 FQNEAQ (reference sequence). V shed 5 bases and J shed 6 bases, with 13 bases lying between them. The CDR3, as DNA: TGTGCCAGCAGCCCCGGACAGTTTGATGGCTACACCTTC. Protein product: CASSPGQFDGYTF.